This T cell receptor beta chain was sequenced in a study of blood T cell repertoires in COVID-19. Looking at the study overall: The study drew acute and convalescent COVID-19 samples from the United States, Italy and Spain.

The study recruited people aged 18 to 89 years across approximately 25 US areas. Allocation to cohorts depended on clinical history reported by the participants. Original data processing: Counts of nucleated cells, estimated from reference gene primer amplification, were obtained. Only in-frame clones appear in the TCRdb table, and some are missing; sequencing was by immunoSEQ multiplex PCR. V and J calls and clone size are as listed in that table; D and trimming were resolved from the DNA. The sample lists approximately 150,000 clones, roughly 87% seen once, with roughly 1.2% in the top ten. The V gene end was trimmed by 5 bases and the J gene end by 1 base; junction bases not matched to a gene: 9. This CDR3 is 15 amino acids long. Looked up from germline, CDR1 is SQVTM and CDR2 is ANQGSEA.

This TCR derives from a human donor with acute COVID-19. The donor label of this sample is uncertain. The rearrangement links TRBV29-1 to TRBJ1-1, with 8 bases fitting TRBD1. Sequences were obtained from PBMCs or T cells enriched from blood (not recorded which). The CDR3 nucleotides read TGCAGCGTTCTACCCTTTGACAGGGGGAACACTGAAGCTTTCTTT. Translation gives CSVLPFDRGNTEAFF.